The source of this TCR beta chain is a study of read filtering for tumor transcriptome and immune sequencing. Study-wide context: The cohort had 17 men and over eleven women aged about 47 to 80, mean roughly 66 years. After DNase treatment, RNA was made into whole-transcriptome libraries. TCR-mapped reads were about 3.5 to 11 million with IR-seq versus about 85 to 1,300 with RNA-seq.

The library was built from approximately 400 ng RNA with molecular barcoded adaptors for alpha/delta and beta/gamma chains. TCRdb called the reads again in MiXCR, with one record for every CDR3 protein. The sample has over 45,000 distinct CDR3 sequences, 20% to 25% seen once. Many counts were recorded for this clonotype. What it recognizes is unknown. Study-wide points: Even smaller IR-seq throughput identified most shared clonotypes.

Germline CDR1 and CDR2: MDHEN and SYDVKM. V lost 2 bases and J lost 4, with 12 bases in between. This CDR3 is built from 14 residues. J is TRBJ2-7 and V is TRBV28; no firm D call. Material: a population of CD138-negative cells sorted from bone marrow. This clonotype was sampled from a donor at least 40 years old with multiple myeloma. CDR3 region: CASSLPVAPYEQYF. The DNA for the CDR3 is TGTGCCAGCAGTTTACCCGTTGCCCCATACGAGCAGTACTTC.